This paragraph reports one T cell receptor (beta chain). These data originate in a study of blood T cell repertoires in COVID-19. Across the study: COVID-19 samples collected from the United States, Italy and Spain covered acute and convalescent phases. PBMCs, B-cell-depleted T cells, or T cells provided the cDNA or gDNA that made up the material.

In the authors' methods: Reference gene primer amplification in the assay estimated nucleated cell counts. The table came from immunoSEQ multiplex PCR; TCRdb's copy has only in-frame clones and leaves some out. Clone size and the V and J calls come from that table; the DNA yielded D and trimming. The repertoire has around 200,000 clones, 85% to 90% of them found once; the top ten carry over 3.5%. V lost 9 bases and J lost 2, with 15 bases in between. This CDR3 spans 14 amino acids. Germline V gene data show CDR1 as SGHRS and CDR2 as YFSETQ. The sample taken for sequencing was peripheral blood. The TCR sequence derives from a man aged 18-30 years with active or convalescent COVID-19. This chain links TRBV5-1 with TRBJ2-1; tentative D call: TRBD1 (6 bases). The CDR3 DNA reads TGCGCCACAAAACCGGGACAAACCTACAATGAGCAGTTCTTC. As protein: CATKPGQTYNEQFF.